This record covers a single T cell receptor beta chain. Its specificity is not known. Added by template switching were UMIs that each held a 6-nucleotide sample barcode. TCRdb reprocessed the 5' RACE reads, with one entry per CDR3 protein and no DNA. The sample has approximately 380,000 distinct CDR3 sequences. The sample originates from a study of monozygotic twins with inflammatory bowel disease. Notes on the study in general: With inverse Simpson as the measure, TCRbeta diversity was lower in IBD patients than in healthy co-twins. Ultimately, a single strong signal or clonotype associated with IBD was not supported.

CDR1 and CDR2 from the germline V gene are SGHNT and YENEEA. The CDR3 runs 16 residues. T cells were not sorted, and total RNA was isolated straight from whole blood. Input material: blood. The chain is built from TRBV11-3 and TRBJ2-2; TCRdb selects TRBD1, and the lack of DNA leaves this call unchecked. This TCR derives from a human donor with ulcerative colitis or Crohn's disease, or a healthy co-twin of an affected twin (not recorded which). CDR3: CASSLRQGRHTGELFF.